This TCR beta chain derives from a study of blood T cell repertoires in COVID-19. Study background: The origin of the acute and convalescent COVID-19 samples was the United States, Italy and Spain. Sample material is recorded as cDNA or gDNA derived from T cells, B-cell-depleted T cells, or PBMCs.

In the authors' workflow: Amplification of reference gene primers was used by the study to estimate nucleated cell counts. Generated by immunoSEQ multiplex PCR, the TCRdb table keeps only in-frame clones and is missing some. V, J and clone size are those of that table, while D and trimming were read from the DNA. This sample has 250,000 to 350,000 clones, with 65% to 85% found just once. Points on this clone: Other nucleotide sequences in the sample specify the same CDR3.

Trimming took 4 bases from V and 2 from J; bases not matched to a gene: 5. The CDR3 is made up of 14 amino acids. CDR1 and CDR2 from the germline V gene are SGHRS and YFSETQ. Seattle patient enrollment occurred during active infection, with longitudinal follow-up thereafter. The chain combines TRBV5-1 with TRBJ2-5, with TRBD1 matching 7 bases. This clonotype was sampled from a human donor with COVID-19, enrolled during active disease. The donor label of this sample is uncertain. The specimen sequenced was peripheral blood. CDR3 in amino acids: CASSPGTVQETQYF. CDR3 nucleotide sequence: TGCGCCAGCAGCCCGGGGACAGTTCAAGAGACCCAGTACTTC.